This TCR beta chain comes out of a study of blood T cell repertoires in COVID-19. Study at large: The analysed material was cDNA or gDNA that came from T cells, B-cell-depleted T cells, or PBMCs.

Seattle researchers signed up patients amid active infection and tracked them longitudinally. Authors' data handling: The authors estimated nucleated cell counts from reference gene primer amplification. TCRdb's table, derived via immunoSEQ multiplex PCR, lists solely in-frame clones and lacks some. That table is the source of V, J and clone size, and D and trimming were worked out from the DNA. There are around 290,000 clones in the sample; approximately 86% occur only once, and around 12% lies in the top ten. This CDR3 contains 14 residues. Trimming pared 4 bases from V and 3 bases from J, leaving 14 bases between. Germline CDR1 and CDR2: SGHTS and YDEGEE.

The V and J genes are TRBV5-8 and TRBJ2-7; D might be TRBD2 (6 bases). Sequencing was done on a sample of peripheral blood. The receptor was isolated from a woman between 65 and 79 years old with COVID-19, enrolled during active disease. CDR3: CASSPGVQHYEQYF. The CDR3 bases are TGTGCCAGCAGCCCGGGGGTCCAGCACTACGAGCAGTACTTC.